Sequencing of this T cell receptor beta chain was carried out in a study of CD8 T cells in Susac syndrome. CDR1 and CDR2 from the germline V gene are SQVTM and ANQGSEA. The V end was cut by 5 bases, the J end by 4 bases, with 14 bases between. CDR3 length equals 13 residues. Random hexamers were used to reverse transcribe roughly 0.45 to 1 ug of RNA. MiXCR was run by TCRdb on the immunoSEQ multiplex PCR reads, yielding one entry per CDR3 protein. The data contain approximately 220,000 distinct CDR3 sequences, 85% to 95% of them seen just once; the ten biggest clones take up 0.082%. The clonotype was recovered from a human donor with multiple sclerosis. The chain links TRBV29-1 to TRBJ2-5; D is possibly TRBD1 (7 bases). Source material: CD4+ T cells from PBMCs. Written as DNA, the CDR3 is TGCAGCGTTCCCCCAGGGGGAGGAGAGACCCAGTACTTC. This sequence encodes CSVPPGGGETQYF.